The present TCR beta chain was sequenced within a study of shared clonotypes between healthy human individuals. Study at large: Three plates each covered CD4 naive and memory; CD8 naive two, CD8 memory one.

CD8 cells classed as naive were CD45RO-negative and positively selected for CCR7, excluding terminally differentiated effector memory CD45RA+ cells. Note on this clone: Its antigen is undetermined.

Profiled with immunoSEQ multiplex PCR; TCRdb holds only in-frame clones, not every one. The repertoire holds 1.5 million to 2.5 million clones, with around 96% as singletons. Findings and caveats of the study: Generation probabilities were higher for clonotypes shared across all four sorted-subset donors than for unshared ones.

Trimming took 7 bases from V and 5 from J, leaving 23 bases between them. CDR3 length equals 16 residues. Germline V gene sequence: CDR1 MGHRA, CDR2 YSYEKL. Specimen: naive CD8+ T cells sorted from blood. This receptor was identified in a man aged 18 to 35 in good health. The chain combines TRBV4-1 with TRBJ2-5, with D perhaps given as TRBD1 or TRBD2 (6 bases each). The CDR3 spells CASTPSWEGGWETQYF. CDR3 coding DNA: TGCGCCAGCACCCCGTCTTGGGAAGGGGGGTGGGAGACCCAGTACTTC.